These T cell receptor beta chains were read from a single sample in a study of blood T cell repertoires in COVID-19. TCRdb's copy holds only in-frame clones and misses some; the assay was immunoSEQ multiplex PCR. The table lists about 190,000 clones, 70% to 90% of them singletons. The specimen sequenced was peripheral blood. These receptors originate from a woman aged 70-85 years with active or convalescent COVID-19. Both conserved end residues are part of each CDR3. D genes are given only for firm matches. Not all rows give a size; the values are once, few, many and, for expanded clones, a class.

j_call	d_call	v_call	clone_size	cdr3_aa	cdr3_nt
TRBJ2-1	TRBD1	TRBV7-3	-	CASSTQGQGAFEQFF	TGTGCCAGCAGCACTCAGGGACAGGGGGCATTTGAGCAGTTCTTC
TRBJ2-7	-	TRBV6-5	-	CASKTYTYEQYF	TGTGCCAGCAAAACTTATACCTACGAGCAGTACTTC
TRBJ2-1	TRBD2	TRBV7-2	-	CASSLVGGVANEQFF	TGTGCCAGCAGCTTAGTGGGGGGGGTGGCCAATGAGCAGTTCTTC
TRBJ2-1	TRBD2	TRBV3-1/TRBV3-2	-	CASSQVGLAKEEQFF	TGTGCCAGCAGCCAAGTAGGACTAGCGAAGGAGGAGCAGTTCTTC
TRBJ2-1	-	TRBV5-6	-	CASSRAGVGKWRDEQFF	TGTGCCAGCAGCCGAGCAGGCGTGGGAAAATGGAGGGATGAGCAGTTCTTC
TRBJ2-3	TRBD2	TRBV27	-	CASSSLAGGTDTQYF	TGTGCCAGCAGTTCCCTAGCGGGAGGCACAGATACGCAGTATTTT
TRBJ1-2	-	TRBV5-1	-	CASSSDSSYGYTF	TGCGCCAGCAGCTCAGACAGTAGCTATGGCTACACCTTC
TRBJ1-1	TRBD1	TRBV5-1	-	CASSFDRGPLEAFF	TGCGCCAGCAGCTTCGACAGGGGGCCTCTAGAAGCTTTCTTT
TRBJ1-3	TRBD1	TRBV3-1/TRBV3-2	-	CASSAPGTGRNTIYF	TGTGCCAGCAGCGCCCCCGGGACAGGGAGAAACACCATATATTTT
TRBJ2-5	TRBD1	TRBV28	once	CASRRRGLGKTQYF	TGTGCCAGCAGACGCAGGGGGCTTGGGAAGACCCAGTACTTC
TRBJ1-1	-	TRBV6-5	-	CASSPSHTYHTEAFF	TGTGCCAGCAGCCCCTCGCATACATACCACACTGAAGCTTTCTTT
TRBJ1-1	TRBD1	TRBV30	-	CAWHRGINTEAFF	TGTGCCTGGCACAGGGGAATCAACACTGAAGCTTTCTTT
TRBJ1-1	TRBD1	TRBV28	-	CASSYRDRGRTEAFF	TGTGCCAGCAGTTACAGGGACAGGGGGCGAACTGAAGCTTTCTTT
TRBJ1-2	TRBD1	TRBV28	-	CASSLVAGGAGGYTF	TGTGCCAGCAGTTTAGTTGCAGGGGGCGCGGGGGGCTACACCTTC
TRBJ2-4	TRBD2	TRBV18	-	CASSPPGLAGGAKNIQYF	TGTGCCAGCTCACCCCCGGGACTAGCGGGAGGTGCCAAAAACATTCAGTACTTC
TRBJ2-2	TRBD1	TRBV7-9	-	CASSSGTGGVNTGELFF	TGTGCCAGCAGCTCCGGGACAGGGGGAGTGAACACCGGGGAGCTGTTTTTT
TRBJ2-5	TRBD1	TRBV9	-	CASSVGQSGGLQTQYF	TGTGCCAGCAGCGTAGGTCAGTCAGGGGGTCTTCAGACCCAGTACTTC
TRBJ2-7	-	TRBV19	-	CASSPGPSGAAYEQYF	TGTGCCAGTAGCCCGGGACCCTCAGGGGCGGCCTACGAGCAGTACTTC
TRBJ2-7	-	TRBV18	-	CASSPTAVRGVYEQYF	TGTGCCAGCTCACCAACCGCGGTCAGGGGTGTCTACGAGCAGTACTTC
TRBJ1-2	-	TRBV28	-	CASSLMTTEGYGYTF	TGTGCCAGCAGTTTAATGACTACTGAGGGCTATGGCTACACCTTC
TRBJ2-2	TRBD2	TRBV7-9	-	CASSLRLAGELTGELFF	TGTGCCAGCAGCTTACGCCTAGCGGGAGAATTAACCGGGGAGCTGTTTTTT
TRBJ2-1	-	TRBV21-1	-	CASSRQVRHEQFF	TGTGCCAGCAGCCGCCAGGTACGACATGAGCAGTTCTTC
TRBJ2-7	-	TRBV7-2	-	CASSSFSGSYEQYF	TGTGCCAGCAGCTCATTTAGCGGCTCCTACGAGCAGTACTTC
TRBJ2-2	TRBD2	TRBV6-9	-	CASSLLPPSGSSTGELFF	TGTGCCAGCAGTCTCCTCCCCCCTAGCGGGAGTAGCACCGGGGAGCTGTTTTTT
TRBJ1-3	-	TRBV2	-	CASSEGSPSGNTIYF	TGTGCCAGCAGTGAAGGGAGCCCCTCTGGAAACACCATATATTTT
TRBJ1-4	-	TRBV9	-	CASSPGVTQEKLFF	TGTGCCAGCAGCCCGGGAGTGACACAAGAAAAACTGTTTTTT
TRBJ2-5	-	TRBV15	once	CATSRDRRQVTTETQYF	TGTGCCACCAGCAGAGATCGTAGACAGGTTACAACGGAGACCCAGTACTTC
TRBJ2-6	TRBD1	TRBV7-3	-	CASSTRQGLVSGANVLTF	TGTGCCAGCAGCACCCGACAGGGATTAGTGTCTGGGGCCAACGTCCTGACTTTC
TRBJ2-1	TRBD2	TRBV5-1	-	CASSLQRGDNEQFF	TGCGCCAGCAGCTTGCAGCGGGGGGACAATGAGCAGTTCTTC
TRBJ2-7	TRBD1	TRBV4-1	-	CASRKTGSNEQYF	TGCGCCAGCAGGAAGACAGGGTCCAACGAGCAGTACTTC
TRBJ1-3	TRBD1	TRBV5-1	-	CASSPGGSGNTIYF	TGCGCCAGCAGCCCAGGGGGCTCTGGAAACACCATATATTTT
TRBJ1-4	-	TRBV18	-	CASSPPPAANEKLFF	TGTGCCAGCTCACCGCCCCCGGCGGCTAATGAAAAACTGTTTTTT
TRBJ2-5	TRBD2	TRBV11-2	-	CASSLLAGRETQYF	TGTGCCAGCAGCTTGCTAGCGGGACGGGAGACCCAGTACTTC
TRBJ2-7	TRBD1	TRBV2	many	CASRPSGQSFEQYF	TGTGCCAGCAGGCCCTCGGGACAGTCTTTCGAGCAGTACTTC
TRBJ2-2	TRBD1	TRBV19	-	CASSMRTGGPTGELFF	TGTGCCAGTAGTATGCGGACAGGGGGCCCCACCGGGGAGCTGTTTTTT
TRBJ1-1	TRBD1	TRBV7-9	-	CASSRLATGETEAFF	TGTGCCAGCAGCCGATTAGCTACAGGGGAGACTGAAGCTTTCTTT
TRBJ2-5	-	TRBV6-5	-	CASRTGAEETQYF	TGTGCCAGCAGGACGGGAGCGGAAGAGACCCAGTACTTC
TRBJ2-3	-	TRBV15	-	CATSRDRGWDTQYF	TGTGCCACCAGCAGAGACAGGGGATGGGATACGCAGTATTTT
TRBJ2-1	-	TRBV12-2	-	CASRLGVGGAEDYNEQFF	TGTGCAAGTCGCCTAGGGGTGGGGGGAGCGGAAGATTACAATGAGCAGTTCTTC
TRBJ1-2	TRBD1	TRBV19	-	CASSIAQGTYYGYTF	TGTGCCAGTAGTATAGCACAGGGGACGTACTATGGCTACACCTTC
TRBJ2-2	-	TRBV25-1	-	CAATGSMTGELFF	TGTGCCGCCACAGGGTCGATGACCGGGGAGCTGTTTTTT
TRBJ2-7	TRBD2	TRBV6-6	-	CASSRRDGASGRNEQYF	TGTGCCAGCAGTCGCCGCGATGGGGCTAGCGGGAGGAACGAGCAGTACTTC
TRBJ2-1	TRBD2	TRBV27	once	CASSSGLAGAETYNEQFF	TGTGCCAGCAGTTCGGGACTAGCGGGAGCCGAAACCTACAATGAGCAGTTCTTC
TRBJ1-2	-	TRBV3-1/TRBV3-2	-	CASSPAGQYQGYTF	TGTGCCAGCAGCCCCGCCGGACAGTACCAAGGCTACACCTTC
TRBJ2-5	-	TRBV7-9	-	CASSLGRGQQETQYF	TGTGCCAGCAGCTTAGGGAGAGGGCAACAAGAGACCCAGTACTTC
TRBJ2-2	TRBD2	TRBV28	-	CASSERAGLVTGELFF	TGTGCCAGCAGTGAGAGAGCGGGATTGGTCACCGGGGAGCTGTTTTTT
TRBJ1-1	TRBD1	TRBV2	-	CASSGDRNPGGNTEAFF	TGTGCCAGCAGTGGGGACAGGAACCCGGGGGGGAACACTGAAGCTTTCTTT
TRBJ2-7	TRBD2	TRBV4-1	-	CASSQDDRGGSYEQYF	TGCGCCAGCAGCCAAGACGACCGGGGGGGCTCCTACGAGCAGTACTTC
TRBJ1-1	-	TRBV27	once	CASSFLGRTEAFF	TGTGCCAGCAGTTTTCTCGGGAGAACTGAAGCTTTCTTT
TRBJ2-7	-	TRBV6-6	-	CASSKTGLAGEQYF	TGTGCCAGCAGTAAGACAGGTCTGGCTGGTGAGCAGTACTTC
TRBJ2-5	TRBD2	TRBV27	-	CASSLYGHRRAGGQETQYF	TGTGCCAGCAGTTTATACGGGCATCGCCGAGCGGGAGGGCAAGAGACCCAGTACTTC
TRBJ2-3	TRBD2	TRBV5-5	-	CASSLRGISGIQDTQYF	TGTGCCAGCAGCCTCCGAGGGATTAGCGGGATTCAAGATACGCAGTATTTT
TRBJ2-5	TRBD2	TRBV2	-	CASNEGSTSGVQETQYF	TGTGCCAGCAACGAGGGGTCGACTAGCGGGGTTCAAGAGACCCAGTACTTC
TRBJ2-1	-	TRBV29-1	-	CSVELLDSYNEQFF	TGCAGCGTTGAACTACTAGACTCCTACAATGAGCAGTTCTTC
TRBJ1-1	-	TRBV12-3/TRBV12-4	few	CASSFSYTEAFF	TGTGCCAGCAGTTTTTCCTACACTGAAGCTTTCTTT